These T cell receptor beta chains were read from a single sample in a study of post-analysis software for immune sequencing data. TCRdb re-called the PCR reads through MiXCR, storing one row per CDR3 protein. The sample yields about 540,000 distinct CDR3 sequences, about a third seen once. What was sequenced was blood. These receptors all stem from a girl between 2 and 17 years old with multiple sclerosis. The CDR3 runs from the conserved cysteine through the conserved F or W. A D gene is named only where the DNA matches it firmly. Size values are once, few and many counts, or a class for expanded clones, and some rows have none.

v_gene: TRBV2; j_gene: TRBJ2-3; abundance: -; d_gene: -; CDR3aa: CASGVDTQYF; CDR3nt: TGTGCCAGCGGTGTAGATACGCAGTATTTT
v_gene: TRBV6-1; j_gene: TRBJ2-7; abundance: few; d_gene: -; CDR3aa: CASSERGSEQYF; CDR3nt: TGTGCCAGCAGTGAACGTGGGTCCGAGCAGTACTTC
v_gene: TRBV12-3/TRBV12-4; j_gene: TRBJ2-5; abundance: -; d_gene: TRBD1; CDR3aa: CASTRTGGQETQYF; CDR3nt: TGTGCCAGCACTCGAACAGGGGGCCAAGAGACCCAGTACTTC
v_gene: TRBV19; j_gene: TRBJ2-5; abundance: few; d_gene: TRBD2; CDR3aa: CASSMRLAGAETQYF; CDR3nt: TGTGCCAGTAGTATGAGACTAGCGGGGGCAGAGACCCAGTACTTC
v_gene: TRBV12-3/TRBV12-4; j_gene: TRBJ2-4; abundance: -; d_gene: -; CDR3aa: CASSWGGRGLAKNIQYF; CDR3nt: TGTGCCAGCAGTTGGGGAGGGAGGGGGCTAGCCAAAAACATTCAGTACTTC
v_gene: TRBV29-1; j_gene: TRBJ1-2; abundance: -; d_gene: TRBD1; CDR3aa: CSVASSGQGIGYTF; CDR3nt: TGCAGCGTCGCTTCATCGGGACAGGGAATTGGCTACACCTTC
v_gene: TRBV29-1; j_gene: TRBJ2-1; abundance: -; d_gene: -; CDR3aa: CSVEGSEGSYNEQFF; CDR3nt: TGCAGCGTTGAAGGCTCAGAGGGTTCCTACAATGAGCAGTTCTTC
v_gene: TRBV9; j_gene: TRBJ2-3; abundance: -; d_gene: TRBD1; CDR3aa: CASSVRDRGLGTDTQYF; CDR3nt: TGTGCCAGCAGCGTACGGGACAGGGGGCTCGGAACAGATACGCAGTATTTT
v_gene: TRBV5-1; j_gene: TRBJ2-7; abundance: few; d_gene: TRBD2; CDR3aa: CASALAGHSYEQYF; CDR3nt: TGCGCCAGCGCACTAGCGGGCCACTCCTACGAGCAGTACTTC
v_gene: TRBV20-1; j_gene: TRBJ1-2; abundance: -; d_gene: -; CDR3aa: CSARDITGTVYGYTF; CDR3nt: TGCAGTGCTAGAGATATAACAGGGACCGTCTATGGCTACACCTTC
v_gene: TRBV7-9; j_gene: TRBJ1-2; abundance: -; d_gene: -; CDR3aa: CASSLRGDGDVYGYTF; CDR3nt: TGTGCCAGCAGCTTAAGGGGGGACGGAGACGTGTATGGCTACACCTTC
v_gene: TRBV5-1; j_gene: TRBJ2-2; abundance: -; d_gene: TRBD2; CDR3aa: CASSPTSGRGELFF; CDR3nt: TGCGCCAGCAGCCCGACTAGCGGCCGCGGGGAGCTGTTTTTT
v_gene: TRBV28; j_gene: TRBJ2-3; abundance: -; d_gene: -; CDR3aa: CASSLTLGADTQYF; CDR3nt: TGTGCCAGCAGTTTAACCCTTGGGGCAGATACGCAGTATTTT
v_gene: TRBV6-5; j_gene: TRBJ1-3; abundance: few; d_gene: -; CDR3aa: CASSLGQRSGNTIYF; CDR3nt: TGTGCCAGCAGTCTTGGACAGCGCTCTGGAAACACCATATATTTT
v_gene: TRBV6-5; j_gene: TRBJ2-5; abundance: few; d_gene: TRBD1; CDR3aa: CASSKTGTAETQYF; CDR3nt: TGTGCCAGCAGCAAGACAGGGACGGCAGAGACCCAGTACTTC
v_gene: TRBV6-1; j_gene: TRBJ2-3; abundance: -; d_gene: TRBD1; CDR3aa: CASSATGATDTQYF; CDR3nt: TGTGCCAGCAGTGCGACAGGGGCGACAGATACGCAGTATTTT
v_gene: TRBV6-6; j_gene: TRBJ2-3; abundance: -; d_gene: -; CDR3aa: CASSPGRGADTQYF; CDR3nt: TGTGCCAGCAGTCCGGGCCGCGGGGCAGATACGCAGTATTTT
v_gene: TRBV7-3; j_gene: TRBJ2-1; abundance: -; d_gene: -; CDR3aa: CASSYRSSNEQFF; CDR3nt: TGTGCCAGCAGTTACCGGAGTAGCAATGAGCAGTTCTTC
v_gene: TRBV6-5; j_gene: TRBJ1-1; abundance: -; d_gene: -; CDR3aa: CASSYYSGRGYTEAFF; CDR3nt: TGTGCCAGCAGTTACTATTCAGGGAGGGGATACACTGAAGCTTTCTTT
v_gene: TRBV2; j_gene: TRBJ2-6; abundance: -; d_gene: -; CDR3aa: CASSEDRGYGANVLTF; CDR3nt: TGTGCCAGCAGTGAAGACCGGGGATACGGGGCCAACGTCCTGACTTTC
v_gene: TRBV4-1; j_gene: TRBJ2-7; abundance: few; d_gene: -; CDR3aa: CASSQAPQGFTYEQYF; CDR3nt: TGCGCCAGCAGCCAAGCCCCCCAGGGATTCACCTACGAGCAGTACTTC
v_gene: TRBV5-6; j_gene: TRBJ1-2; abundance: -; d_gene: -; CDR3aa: CASSFLDYGYTF; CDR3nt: TGTGCCAGCAGCTTTCTGGATTATGGCTACACCTTC
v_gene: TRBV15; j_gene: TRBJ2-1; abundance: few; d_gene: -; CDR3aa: CATSRDRGNEQFF; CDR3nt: TGTGCCACCAGCAGAGATCGGGGGAATGAGCAGTTCTTC
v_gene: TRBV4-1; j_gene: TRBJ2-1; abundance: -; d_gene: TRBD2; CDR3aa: CASSQEASGGLYNEQFF; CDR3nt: TGCGCCAGCAGCCAAGAGGCTAGCGGGGGCCTTTACAATGAGCAGTTCTTC
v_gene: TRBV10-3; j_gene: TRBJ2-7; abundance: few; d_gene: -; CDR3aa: CAISVGRGYEQYF; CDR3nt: TGTGCCATCAGTGTCGGCAGGGGATACGAGCAGTACTTC
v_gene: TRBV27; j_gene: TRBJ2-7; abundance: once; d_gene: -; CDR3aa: CASGLQGQRYEQYF; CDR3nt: TGTGCCAGCGGGCTCCAGGGGCAACGGTACGAGCAGTACTTC
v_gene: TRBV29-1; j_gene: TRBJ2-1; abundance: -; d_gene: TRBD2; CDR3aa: CSVLGGSSYNEQFF; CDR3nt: TGCAGCGTTTTGGGCGGGAGCTCCTACAATGAGCAGTTCTTC
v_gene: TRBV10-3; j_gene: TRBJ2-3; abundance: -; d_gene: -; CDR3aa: CATGLGTSTDTQYF; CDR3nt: TGTGCCACCGGGTTGGGAACCTCCACAGATACGCAGTATTTT
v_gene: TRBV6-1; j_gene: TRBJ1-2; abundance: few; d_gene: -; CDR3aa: CASSEAGGAFGYTF; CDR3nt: TGTGCCAGCAGTGAAGCCGGGGGCGCTTTTGGCTACACCTTC
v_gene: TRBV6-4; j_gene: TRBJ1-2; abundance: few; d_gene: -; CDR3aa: CASSGGSKNGYTF; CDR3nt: TGTGCCAGCAGTGGGGGAAGTAAGAATGGCTACACCTTC
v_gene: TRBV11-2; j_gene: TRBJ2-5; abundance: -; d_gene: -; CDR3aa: CASSLGLRVGETQYF; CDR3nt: TGTGCCAGCAGCTTAGGGCTTCGGGTAGGCGAGACCCAGTACTTC
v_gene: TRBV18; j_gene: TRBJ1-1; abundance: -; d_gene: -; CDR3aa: CASSPSALNTEAFF; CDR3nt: TGTGCCAGCTCACCAAGCGCCCTGAACACTGAAGCTTTCTTT
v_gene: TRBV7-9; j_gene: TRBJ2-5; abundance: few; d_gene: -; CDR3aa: CASSPRTSAPTQYF; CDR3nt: TGTGCCAGCAGCCCCCGGACAAGCGCCCCGACCCAGTACTTC